Presented here are 17 T cell receptor beta chains from one specimen sequenced in a study of cytomegalovirus exposure and HLA in healthy donors. Measured with immunoSEQ multiplex PCR; TCRdb has only the in-frame clones, and not every one. The sample has under 100,000 clones; about 96% are singletons. Sequencing input: PBMCs. The receptor source for this set is a woman aged 18 to 35 in good health and CMV-seronegative.

The chain joins TRBV20-1 to TRBJ2-5; D not resolved. V lost 3 bases to trimming and J lost 5 bases, with 7 bases between them. CDR1 and CDR2 from the germline V gene are DFQATT and SNEGSKA (reference sequence). This CDR3 region has 11 residues. CDR3 loop: CSASAQETQYF. The CDR3 DNA reads as TGCAGTGCTAGCGCCCAGGAGACCCAGTACTTC.

The genes are TRBV7-2 and TRBJ1-2; D is unresolved. V was shortened by 1 base and J by 8 bases, with 17 bases between the two germline ends. Germline CDR1 is SGHTA and CDR2 is FQGNSA. The CDR3 contains 15 residues. The CDR3: CASSLDSLGSWGYTF. In DNA, the CDR3 is TGTGCCAGCAGCTTAGATTCCTTGGGGAGTTGGGGCTACACCTTC.

The chain joins TRBV5-6 to TRBJ1-2; D might be TRBD1 (5 bases). CDR1 and CDR2 from the germline V gene are SGHDT and YYEEEE. This CDR3 is 13 amino acids long. Trimming took 1 base from V and 7 from J, leaving 11 bases between them. CDR3 nucleotide sequence: TGTGCCAGCAGCTTGTGGGGGAGGAGTGGCTACACCTTC. Residues: CASSLWGRSGYTF.

The chain recombines TRBV27 with TRBJ2-1; 9 bases fit TRBD1. This CDR3 is built from 15 residues. V lost 2 bases to trimming and J lost 3 bases; unmatched junction nucleotides: 2. Germline values: CDR1 MNHEY, CDR2 SMNVEV (reference sequence). CDR3 amino acids: CASSLTGGLYNEQFF. Here the CDR3 DNA reads TGTGCCAGCAGTTTAACAGGGGGCCTCTACAATGAGCAGTTCTTC.

This chain uses TRBV6-6 with TRBJ2-1; D is possibly TRBD2 (5 bases). Germline V gene lookup returns CDR1 MNHNY and CDR2 SVGAGI (reference sequence). Trimming cost V 2 bases and J 6 bases, with 8 bases left between them. This CDR3 is 13 amino acids long. Here the CDR3 reads CASSYATSNEQFF. CDR3 bases: TGTGCCAGCAGTTACGCTACTAGCAATGAGCAGTTCTTC.

The rearrangement links TRBV10-3 to TRBJ2-3; 12 nucleotides line up with TRBD2. The V and J ends lost 8 bases and 0 bases, in that order; junction bases with no gene match: 6. This CDR3 is built from 16 residues. CDR1 and CDR2 (germline): ENHRY, SYGVKD. CDR3 DNA sequence: TGTGCCATCCAAGTTGGGACTAGCGGGAGCACAGATACGCAGTATTTT. Amino acids: CAIQVGTSGSTDTQYF.

The CDR3 nucleotides read TGCACCTTCACTGGCCAAGAGACCCAGTACTTC. Its translation is CTFTGQETQYF. The chain recombines TRBV20-1 with TRBJ2-5; D unclear. CDR1 is DFQATT and CDR2 is SNEGSKA in the germline V gene (reference sequence). The CDR3 is 11 residues long.

The chain is built from TRBV25-1 and TRBJ2-5; 7 nucleotides agree with TRBD2. From germline, CDR1 is MGHDK and CDR2 SYGVNS. The CDR3 is made up of 16 amino acids. The V and J ends lost 2 bases and 1 base, in that order; junction bases with no gene match: 7. The CDR3 region has the DNA TGTGCCAGCAGTGAAGTCGAAGCGGGGTTCCAAGAGACCCAGTACTTC. The encoded protein is CASSEVEAGFQETQYF. Complete variable domain (other parts from reference TRBV25-1 and TRBJ2-5): EADIYQTPRYLVIGTGKKITLECSQTMGHDKMYWYQQDPGMELHLIHYSYGVNSTEKGDLSSESTVSRIRTEHFPLTLESARPSHTSQYLCASSEVEAGFQETQYFGPGTRLLVL.

The CDR3: CASSLRGTSGPHEQFF. As DNA, the CDR3 is TGTGCCAGCAGCTTACGTGGGACTAGCGGCCCTCATGAGCAGTTCTTC. The rearrangement links TRBV5-5 to TRBJ2-1, with 11 bases lining up with TRBD2. Per germline, CDR1 SGHKS and CDR2 YYEKEE (reference sequence). The CDR3 consists of 16 residues. Trimming at V came to 2 bases and at J to 8 bases, leaving 9 bases not matched to a gene.

The chain links TRBV5-1 to TRBJ2-3, with TRBD2 matching over 14 bases. The germline V gene has CDR1 SGHRS and CDR2 YFSETQ. Losses at the gene ends were 3 bases for V and 3 bases for J; bases not matched to a gene: 6. The CDR3 is made up of 17 amino acids. This CDR3 reads CASSWAGLAGDTDTQYF. The CDR3 nucleotides are TGCGCCAGCAGCTGGGCGGGACTAGCGGGAGATACAGATACGCAGTATTTT. Full variable domain (rest looked up from reference TRBV5-1 and TRBJ2-3): KAGVTQTPRYLIKTRGQQVTLSCSPISGHRSVSWYQQTPGQGLQFLFEYFSETQRNKGNFPGRFSGRQFSNSRSEMNVSTLELGDSALYLCASSWAGLAGDTDTQYFGPGTRLTVL.

This rearrangement joins TRBV19 to TRBJ2-7; perhaps TRBD1 as D (6 bases). V lost 3 bases to trimming and J lost 6 bases, with 9 bases between them. CDR1 and CDR2 (germline): LNHDA, SQIVND (reference sequence). This CDR3 region has 12 residues. The chain's CDR3 is CASSMQGGEQYF. CDR3 in DNA: TGTGCCAGTAGTATGCAAGGGGGCGAGCAGTACTTC. Complete variable domain (other parts from reference TRBV19 and TRBJ2-7): DGGITQSPKYLFRKEGQNVTLSCEQNLNHDAMYWYRQDPGQGLRLIYYSQIVNDFQKGDIAEGYSVSREKKESFPLTVTSAQKNPTAFYLCASSMQGGEQYFGPGTRLTVT.

The chain couples TRBV27 to TRBJ2-1; TRBD1 agrees at 11 bases. V dropped 3 bases and J dropped 2; count of bases not matched to a gene: 0. CDR1 is MNHEY, CDR2 SMNVEV, per germline (reference sequence). The CDR3 has 15 residues. The CDR3 region is CASSLGQGAYNEQFF. CDR3 coding DNA: TGTGCCAGCAGTTTGGGACAGGGGGCCTACAATGAGCAGTTCTTC.

The V and J genes are TRBV7-8 and TRBJ2-7, with D maybe TRBD1 (6 bases). The germline V gene has CDR1 SGHVS and CDR2 FQNEAQ. The CDR3 has 15 amino acids. Trimming removed 1 base from V and 2 bases from J, with 12 bases in between. CDR3 in amino acids: CASSLGARGTYEQYF. CDR3 nucleotides: TGTGCCAGCAGCTTAGGTGCCAGGGGAACCTACGAGCAGTACTTC.

The chain joins TRBV10-3 to TRBJ1-4; 7 bases are a match to TRBD1. Germline V lookup: CDR1 ENHRY, CDR2 SYGVKD. The trim removed 0 bases at V and 8 bases at J, leaving 6 bases unmatched. The CDR3 runs to 15 residues. CDR3 coding DNA: TGTGCCATCAGTGAGTCGGACAGGAGGAAGGAAAAACTGTTTTTT. As protein: CAISESDRRKEKLFF.

This rearrangement joins TRBV19 to TRBJ2-5; no clear D gene. The germline V gene has CDR1 LNHDA and CDR2 SQIVND (reference sequence). The CDR3 sequence is 14 residues long. Trimming cost V 2 bases and J 1 base, with 8 bases left between them. The DNA for the CDR3 is TGTGCCAGTAGTATACAGGCCAGCCAAGAGACCCAGTACTTC. It encodes CASSIQASQETQYF. Together with reference TRBV19 and TRBJ2-5, the CDR3 gives the full variable domain: DGGITQSPKYLFRKEGQNVTLSCEQNLNHDAMYWYRQDPGQGLRLIYYSQIVNDFQKGDIAEGYSVSREKKESFPLTVTSAQKNPTAFYLCASSIQASQETQYFGPGTRLLVL.

V is TRBV5-1 and J is TRBJ2-7; no definite D call. CDR1 is SGHRS, CDR2 YFSETQ, per germline. The CDR3 loop spans 13 amino acids. V gave up 4 bases and J gave up 3 bases, with 11 bases separating them. The CDR3 here is CASSETRVYEQYF. The CDR3 nucleotides read TGCGCCAGCAGCGAGACCCGGGTCTACGAGCAGTACTTC.

The chain combines TRBV27 with TRBJ2-1; 8 nucleotides agree with TRBD2. CDR3 length: 16 residues. V shed 5 bases, J shed 0 bases, and the junction held 6 bases outside the gene matches. Germline V lookup: CDR1 MNHEY, CDR2 SMNVEV (reference sequence). CDR3 protein: CASSDLAGISYNEQFF. The CDR3 DNA follows: TGTGCCAGCAGTGACCTAGCGGGTATCTCCTACAATGAGCAGTTCTTC.